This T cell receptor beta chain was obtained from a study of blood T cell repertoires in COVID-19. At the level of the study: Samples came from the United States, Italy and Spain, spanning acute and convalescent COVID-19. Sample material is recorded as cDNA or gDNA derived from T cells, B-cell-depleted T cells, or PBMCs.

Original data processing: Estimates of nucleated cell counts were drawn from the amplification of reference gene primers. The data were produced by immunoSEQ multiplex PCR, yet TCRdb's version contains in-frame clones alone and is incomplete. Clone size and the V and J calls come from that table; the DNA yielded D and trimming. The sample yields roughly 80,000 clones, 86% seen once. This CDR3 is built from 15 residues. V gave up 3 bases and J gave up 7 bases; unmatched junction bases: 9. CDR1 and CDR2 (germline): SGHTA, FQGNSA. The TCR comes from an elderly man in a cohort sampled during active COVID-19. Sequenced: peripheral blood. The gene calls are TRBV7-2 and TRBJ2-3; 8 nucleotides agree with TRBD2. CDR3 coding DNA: TGTGCCAGCAGCTTCGGCGGGGGGCCCACCCATACGCAGTATTTT. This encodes CASSFGGGPTHTQYF.